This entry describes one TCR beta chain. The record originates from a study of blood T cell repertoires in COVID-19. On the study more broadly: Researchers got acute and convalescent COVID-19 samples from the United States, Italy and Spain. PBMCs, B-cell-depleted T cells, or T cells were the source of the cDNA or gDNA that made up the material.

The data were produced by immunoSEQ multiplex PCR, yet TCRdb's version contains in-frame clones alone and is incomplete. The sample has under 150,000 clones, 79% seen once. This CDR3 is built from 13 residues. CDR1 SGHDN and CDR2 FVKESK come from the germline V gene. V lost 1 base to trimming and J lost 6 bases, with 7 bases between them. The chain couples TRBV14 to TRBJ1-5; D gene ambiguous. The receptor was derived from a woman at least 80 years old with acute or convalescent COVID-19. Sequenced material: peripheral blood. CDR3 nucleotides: TGTGCCAGCAGCCAAGGTAGTAGTCAGCCCCAGCATTTT. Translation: CASSQGSSQPQHF.